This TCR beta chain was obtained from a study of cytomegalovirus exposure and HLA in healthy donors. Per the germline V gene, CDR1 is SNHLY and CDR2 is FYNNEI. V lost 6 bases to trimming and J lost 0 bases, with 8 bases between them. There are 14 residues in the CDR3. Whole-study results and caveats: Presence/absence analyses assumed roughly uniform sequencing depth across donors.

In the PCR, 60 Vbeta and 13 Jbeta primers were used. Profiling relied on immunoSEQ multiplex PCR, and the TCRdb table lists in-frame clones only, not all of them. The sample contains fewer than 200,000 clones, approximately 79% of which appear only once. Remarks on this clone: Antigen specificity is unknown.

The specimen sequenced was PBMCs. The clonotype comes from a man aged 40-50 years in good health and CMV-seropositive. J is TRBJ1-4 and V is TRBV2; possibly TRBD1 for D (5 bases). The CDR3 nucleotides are TGTGCCAGCAGGACAGCATCAACTAATGAAAAACTGTTTTTT. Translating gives CASRTASTNEKLFF.